Reported below is one TCR beta chain. Its antigen remains unidentified. immunoSEQ v3.0 was run at survey level. Assay used: immunoSEQ multiplex PCR; TCRdb lists only in-frame clones, some missing. The sample gives some 15,000 clones, about 79% of which show up once; less than 8.5% is in the top ten. Germline values: CDR1 SGHTA, CDR2 FQGNSA. The CDR3 extends over 15 amino acids. V lost 1 base, J lost 7 bases, and 6 bases stayed unmatched. This sample is part of a study of long-term antiretroviral therapy in people with HIV. Broader study findings: Post-treatment diversity went higher with ART but stayed below transplant donor controls. Repertoires with HIV possessed tighter CDR3 length spans than those of controls.

The chain links TRBV7-2 to TRBJ1-5; 8 nucleotides align to TRBD1. Sequenced material: unsorted PBMCs, taken 0.4 years after starting antiretroviral therapy. The clonotype was recovered from a young man with HIV. DNA of the CDR3: TGTGCCAGCAGCTTAGGGCAGGGGGCAGGACAGCCCCAGCATTTT. This encodes CASSLGQGAGQPQHF. The entire variable domain, with the rest obtained from reference TRBV7-2 and TRBJ1-5, is as follows: GAGVSQSPSNKVTEKGKDVELRCDPISGHTALYWYRQSLGQGLEFLIYFQGNSAPDKSGLPSDRFSAERTGGSVSTLTIQRTQQEDSAVYLCASSLGQGAGQPQHFGDGTRLSIL.